The rows below give T cell receptor beta chains drawn from one sample of a study of T cell changes during pregnancy in multiple sclerosis. TCRdb's table, derived via immunoSEQ multiplex PCR, lists solely in-frame clones and lacks some. The sample holds roughly 77,000 clones, roughly 92% seen once. Sequencing was performed on peripheral blood, taken in the second trimester of pregnancy. Receptors originate from a female donor with multiple sclerosis, enrolled in a pregnancy study. The conserved cysteine and the conserved F or W are not part of the CDR3 here.

v_gene: TRBV2
j_gene: TRBJ2-5
CDR3aa: ASLRTSGSSETQY

v_gene: TRBV9
j_gene: TRBJ2-7
CDR3aa: ASGEGEGYYEQY

v_gene: TRBV18
j_gene: TRBJ2-2
CDR3aa: ASHPTGTGELF

v_gene: TRBV6-5
j_gene: TRBJ2-1
CDR3aa: ASSYLAGDYNEQF

v_gene: TRBV28
j_gene: TRBJ1-1
CDR3aa: ADRYLRNTEAF

v_gene: TRBV19
j_gene: TRBJ1-6
CDR3aa: ASSWGTGGRDNSPLH

v_gene: TRBV7-2
j_gene: TRBJ2-7
CDR3aa: ASSHRGATYEQY

v_gene: TRBV4-3
j_gene: TRBJ1-4
CDR3aa: ASSQDTAGLNEKLF

v_gene: TRBV11-3
j_gene: TRBJ1-1
CDR3aa: ASSLDLGQGYEAF

v_gene: TRBV13
j_gene: TRBJ2-7
CDR3aa: ASSWTGDEQY

v_gene: TRBV27
j_gene: TRBJ2-5
CDR3aa: ASRPGGKRGGETQY

v_gene: TRBV7-6
j_gene: TRBJ2-7
CDR3aa: ASSRKGGAAGEQY

v_gene: TRBV14
j_gene: TRBJ2-2
CDR3aa: ASSQDWIAVNTGELF

v_gene: TRBV29-1
j_gene: TRBJ2-7
CDR3aa: SVAGASYEQY

v_gene: TRBV4-1
j_gene: TRBJ2-7
CDR3aa: ASSPPGQGFHEQY

v_gene: TRBV19
j_gene: TRBJ1-4
CDR3aa: ASSPSSRAEEKLF

v_gene: TRBV9
j_gene: TRBJ2-7
CDR3aa: ASSVPGLANYEQY

v_gene: TRBV6-5
j_gene: TRBJ2-1
CDR3aa: ASSYTGLAGGNEQF

v_gene: TRBV18
j_gene: TRBJ2-5
CDR3aa: ASSHGQGGIQETQY

v_gene: TRBV18
j_gene: TRBJ2-7
CDR3aa: ASSPGSGLLVD

v_gene: TRBV27
j_gene: TRBJ2-7
CDR3aa: ASSLRRRGNEQY

v_gene: TRBV5-1
j_gene: TRBJ2-2
CDR3aa: ASSLWTLSTGELF

v_gene: TRBV27
j_gene: TRBJ1-5
CDR3aa: ATSPRGVQPQH

v_gene: TRBV7-6
j_gene: TRBJ2-1
CDR3aa: ASSLGGLFSYNEQF

v_gene: TRBV28
j_gene: TRBJ1-6
CDR3aa: ASSFFGEYPRQGNSPLH

v_gene: TRBV27
j_gene: TRBJ2-7
CDR3aa: ASSLQQGIYEQY

v_gene: TRBV15
j_gene: TRBJ2-1
CDR3aa: ATSRGPAGWLLGEQF

v_gene: TRBV9
j_gene: TRBJ1-2
CDR3aa: ASSVGLEGLGDGYT

v_gene: TRBV5-5
j_gene: TRBJ1-2
CDR3aa: ASSSDGGGIYGYT

v_gene: TRBV6-5
j_gene: TRBJ2-5
CDR3aa: ASSPYGQFQETQY

v_gene: TRBV11-2
j_gene: TRBJ2-7
CDR3aa: ASSLERGGFYEQY

v_gene: TRBV15
j_gene: TRBJ2-2
CDR3aa: ATSSRLPMPTGELF